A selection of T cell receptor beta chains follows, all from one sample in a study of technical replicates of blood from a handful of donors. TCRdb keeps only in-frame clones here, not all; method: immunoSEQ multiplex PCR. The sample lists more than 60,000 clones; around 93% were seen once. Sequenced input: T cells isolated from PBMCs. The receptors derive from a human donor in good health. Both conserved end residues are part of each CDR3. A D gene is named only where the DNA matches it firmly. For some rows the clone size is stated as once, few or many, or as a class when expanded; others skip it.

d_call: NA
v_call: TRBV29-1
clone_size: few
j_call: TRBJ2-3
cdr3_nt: TGCAGCGTCCGAATCGGACATTCCACAGATACGCAGTATTTT
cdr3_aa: CSVRIGHSTDTQYF

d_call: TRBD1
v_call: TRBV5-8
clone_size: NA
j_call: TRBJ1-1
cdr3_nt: TGTGCCAGCAGCAAGACAGGGGCGATCGACACTGAAGCTTTCTTT
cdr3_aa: CASSKTGAIDTEAFF

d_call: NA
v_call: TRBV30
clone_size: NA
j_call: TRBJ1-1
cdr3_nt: TGTGCCTGGAGTGGGGGCCCTAGTCGTGCTTTCTTT
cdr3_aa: CAWSGGPSRAFF

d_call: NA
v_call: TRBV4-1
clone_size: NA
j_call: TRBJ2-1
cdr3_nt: TGCGCCAGCAGCCAACAGGGGTGGGAGGAGCAGTTCTTC
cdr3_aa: CASSQQGWEEQFF

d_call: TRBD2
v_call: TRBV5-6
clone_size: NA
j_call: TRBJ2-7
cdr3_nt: TGTGCCAGCAGCTTGTTTTTCGGGACTAGCGGAAATTACGAGCAGTACTTC
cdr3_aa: CASSLFFGTSGNYEQYF

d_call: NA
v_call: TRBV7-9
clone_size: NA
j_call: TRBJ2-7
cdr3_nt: TGTGCCAGCAGCCACCAGGGGCACGAGCAGTACTTC
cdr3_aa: CASSHQGHEQYF

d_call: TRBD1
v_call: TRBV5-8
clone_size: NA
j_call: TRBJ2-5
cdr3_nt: TGTGCCAGCAGCCAACCCGGGACAGGGCGAGAGACCCAGTACTTC
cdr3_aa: CASSQPGTGRETQYF

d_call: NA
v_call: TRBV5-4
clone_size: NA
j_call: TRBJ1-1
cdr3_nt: TGTGCCAGCAGCTTGCAAGGTCGCCCCAGGGGTACTGAAGCTTTCTTT
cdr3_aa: CASSLQGRPRGTEAFF

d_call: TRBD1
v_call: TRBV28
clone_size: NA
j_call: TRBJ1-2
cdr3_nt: TGTGCCAGCAGTCTTCGGACAGGCCCGAGGGATGGCTACACCTTC
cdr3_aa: CASSLRTGPRDGYTF

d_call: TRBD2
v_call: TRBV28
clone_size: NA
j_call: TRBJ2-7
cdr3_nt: TGTGCCAGCAGTTCCTTCCTAGCGGGTTGGGCCTACGAGCAGTACTTC
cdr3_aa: CASSSFLAGWAYEQYF

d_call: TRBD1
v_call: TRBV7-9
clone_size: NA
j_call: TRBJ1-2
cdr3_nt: TGTGCCAGCAGCTTAGGGCCAAGGGGGCGCGGCTATGGCTACACCTTC
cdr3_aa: CASSLGPRGRGYGYTF

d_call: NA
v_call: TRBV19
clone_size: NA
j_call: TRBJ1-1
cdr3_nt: TGTGCCAGTAGTATAGATATCGGACAGATTAGAATGAACACTGAAGCTTTCTTT
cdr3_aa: CASSIDIGQIRMNTEAFF

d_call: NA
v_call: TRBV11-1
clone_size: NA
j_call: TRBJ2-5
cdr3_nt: TGTGCCAGCAGCTTAGGGTCTAACAGGGAAGAGACCCAGTACTTC
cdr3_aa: CASSLGSNREETQYF

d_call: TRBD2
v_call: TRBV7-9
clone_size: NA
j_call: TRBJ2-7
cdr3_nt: TGTGCCAGCAGCTCTACTAGCGGGAGTTCCTACGAGCAGTACTTC
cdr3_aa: CASSSTSGSSYEQYF

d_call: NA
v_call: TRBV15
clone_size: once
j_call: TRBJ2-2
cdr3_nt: TGTGCCACCAGCACGGAGGAATGGGTGAACACCGGGGAGCTGTTTTTT
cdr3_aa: CATSTEEWVNTGELFF

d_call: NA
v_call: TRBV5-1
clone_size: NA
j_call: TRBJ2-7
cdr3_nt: TGCGCCAGCAGCCTCCAGGACTATGCCGAGCAGTACTTC
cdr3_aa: CASSLQDYAEQYF

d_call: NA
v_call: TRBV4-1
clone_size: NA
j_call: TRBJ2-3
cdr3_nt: TGCGCCAGCAGCCAACCGCCGGGGGAAGGCACAGATACGCAGTATTTT
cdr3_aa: CASSQPPGEGTDTQYF

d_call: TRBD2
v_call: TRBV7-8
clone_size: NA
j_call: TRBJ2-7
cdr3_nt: TGTGCCAGCAGCCCGAGCGGGAGCTCCTACGAGCAGTACTTC
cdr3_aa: CASSPSGSSYEQYF

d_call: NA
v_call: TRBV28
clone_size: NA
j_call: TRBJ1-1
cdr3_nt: TGTGCCAGCAGTGAGGGGGTTCCTTTCGTGAACACTGAAGCTTTCTTT
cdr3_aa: CASSEGVPFVNTEAFF

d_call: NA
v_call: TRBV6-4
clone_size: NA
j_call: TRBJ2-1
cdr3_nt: TGTGCCAGCAGTGACTCCCGGGGTCCCTTCATATACAATGAGCAGTTCTTC
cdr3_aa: CASSDSRGPFIYNEQFF

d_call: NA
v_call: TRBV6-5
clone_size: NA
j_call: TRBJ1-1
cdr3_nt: TGTGCCAGCAGTTACTCGTCAGGGCCGAACACTGAAGCTTTCTTT
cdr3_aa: CASSYSSGPNTEAFF

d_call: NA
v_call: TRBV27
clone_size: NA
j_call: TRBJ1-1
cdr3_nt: TGTGCCAGCAGCCCCTGGGGGGGTGGGAACACTGAAGCTTTCTTT
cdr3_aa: CASSPWGGGNTEAFF

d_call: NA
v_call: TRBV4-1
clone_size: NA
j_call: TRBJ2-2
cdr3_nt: TGCGCCAGCAGCCTCGAGGGAGGTCTGACCGGGGAGCTGTTTTTT
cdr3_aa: CASSLEGGLTGELFF

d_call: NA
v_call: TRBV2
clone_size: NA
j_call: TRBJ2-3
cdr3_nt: TGTGCCAGAAGACGAGGTCCGATCCCAGATACGCAGTATTTT
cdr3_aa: CARRRGPIPDTQYF

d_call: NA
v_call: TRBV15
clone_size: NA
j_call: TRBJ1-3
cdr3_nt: TGTGCCACCAGCAGAGATAGTAGGGGATTCGCTGGAAACACCATATATTTT
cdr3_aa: CATSRDSRGFAGNTIYF

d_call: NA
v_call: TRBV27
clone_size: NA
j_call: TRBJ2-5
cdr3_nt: TGTGCCAGCAGTTTAGGCCGCGGGGAGACCCAGTACTTC
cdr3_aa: CASSLGRGETQYF

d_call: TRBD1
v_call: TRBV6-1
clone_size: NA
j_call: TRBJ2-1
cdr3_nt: TGTGCCAGCAGTGAGAAGGGGGCATCCTACAATGAGCAGTTCTTC
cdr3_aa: CASSEKGASYNEQFF

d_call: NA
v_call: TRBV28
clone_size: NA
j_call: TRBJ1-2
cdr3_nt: TGTGCCACTAGCCAGATAAGCCAGGTTCTCTCGGGCTACACCTTC
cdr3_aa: CATSQISQVLSGYTF

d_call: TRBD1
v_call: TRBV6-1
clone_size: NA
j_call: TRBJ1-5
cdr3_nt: TGTGCCAGCAGTTTAGGGGGACAGGGGACCCAGCCCCAGCATTTT
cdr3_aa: CASSLGGQGTQPQHF

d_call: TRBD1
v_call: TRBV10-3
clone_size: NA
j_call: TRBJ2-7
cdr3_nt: TGTGCCATCGGGACAGGTATAATCTACGAGCAGTACTTC
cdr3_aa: CAIGTGIIYEQYF

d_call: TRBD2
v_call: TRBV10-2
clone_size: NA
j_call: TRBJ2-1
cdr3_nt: TGCGCCACGTCCCGGACTAGCGGGAGCGGAAGAAAGGAGCAGTTCTTC
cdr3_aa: CATSRTSGSGRKEQFF

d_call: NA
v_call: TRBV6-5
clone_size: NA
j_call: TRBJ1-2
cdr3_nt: TGTGCCAGCAGAGGACGGAACAACGAGGGGGATGGCTACACCTTC
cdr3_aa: CASRGRNNEGDGYTF

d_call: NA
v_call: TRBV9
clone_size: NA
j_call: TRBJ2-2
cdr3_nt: TGTGCCAGCAGCTCTCCGAGGGCCGGGGAGCTGTTTTTT
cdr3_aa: CASSSPRAGELFF

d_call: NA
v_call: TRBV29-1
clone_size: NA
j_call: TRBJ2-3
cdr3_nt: TGCAGCGTTGTCAGTGGGGGCCACACAGATACGCAGTATTTT
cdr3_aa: CSVVSGGHTDTQYF

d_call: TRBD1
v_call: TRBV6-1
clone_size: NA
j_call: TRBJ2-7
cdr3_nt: TGTGCCAGCAGCGCCGGGACAGCCACCCTCTACGAGCAGTACTTC
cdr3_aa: CASSAGTATLYEQYF

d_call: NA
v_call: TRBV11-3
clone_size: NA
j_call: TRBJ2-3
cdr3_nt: TGTGCCAGCAGCCCGGGGGATACGCAGTATTTT
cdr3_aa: CASSPGDTQYF

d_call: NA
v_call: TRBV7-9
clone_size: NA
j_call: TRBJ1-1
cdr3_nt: TGTGCCAGCAGCTTAGTGCAGACGGGGAACACTGAAGCTTTCTTT
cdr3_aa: CASSLVQTGNTEAFF

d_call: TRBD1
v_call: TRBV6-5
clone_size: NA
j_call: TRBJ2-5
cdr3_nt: TGTGCCAGCAGTTACTCGGGACAGGCCTCGCAGACCCAGTACTTC
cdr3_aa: CASSYSGQASQTQYF

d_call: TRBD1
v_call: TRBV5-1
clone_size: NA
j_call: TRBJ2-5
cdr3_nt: TGCGCCAGCAGCTCGGGACAGGGCGGGCAAGAGACCCAGTACTTC
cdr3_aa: CASSSGQGGQETQYF

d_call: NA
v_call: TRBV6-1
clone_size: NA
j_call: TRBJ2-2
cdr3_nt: TGTGCCAGCAGGAGAGCCGGGGAGCTGTTTTTT
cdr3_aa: CASRRAGELFF

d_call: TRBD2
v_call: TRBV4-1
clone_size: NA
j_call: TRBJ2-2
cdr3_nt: TGCGCCAGCAGCCAACAGCCGGGACTAGAGAAGAACACCGGGGAGCTGTTTTTT
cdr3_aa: CASSQQPGLEKNTGELFF

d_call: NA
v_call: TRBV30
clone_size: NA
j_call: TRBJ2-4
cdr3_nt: TGTGCCTGGAGTGCCGGAAACATTCAGTACTTC
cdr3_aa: CAWSAGNIQYF

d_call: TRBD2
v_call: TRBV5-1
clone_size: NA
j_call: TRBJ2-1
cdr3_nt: TGCGCCAGCAGCTTCGCCCGGACTAGCGGGAGAACGAAGCAGTTCTTC
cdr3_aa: CASSFARTSGRTKQFF

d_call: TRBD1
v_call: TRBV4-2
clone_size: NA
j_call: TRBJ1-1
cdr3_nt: TGTGCCAGCAGCCACTCTATAGGGGGGACAGGGCGGTTGAACACTGAAGCTTTCTTT
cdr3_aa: CASSHSIGGTGRLNTEAFF

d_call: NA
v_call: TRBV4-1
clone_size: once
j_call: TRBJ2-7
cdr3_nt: TGCGCCAGCAGAGGGACTTCCCTTATGAGGGAGCAGTACTTC
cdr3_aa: CASRGTSLMREQYF

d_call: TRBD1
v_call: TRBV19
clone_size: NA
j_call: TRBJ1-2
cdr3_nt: TGTGCCAGTAGTATAGATGGACGGCAGGGGGCTTTTGGCTACACCTTC
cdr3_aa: CASSIDGRQGAFGYTF

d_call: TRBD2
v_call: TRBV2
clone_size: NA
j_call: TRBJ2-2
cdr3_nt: TGTGCCAGTGGACTAGCGGGAGCAGGGGAGCTGTTTTTT
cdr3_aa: CASGLAGAGELFF

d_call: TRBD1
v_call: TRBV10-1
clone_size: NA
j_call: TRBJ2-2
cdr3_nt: TGCGCCAGCAGTGAGTCGAGCTTTGTCAGGGGGCACACCGGGGAGCTGTTTTTT
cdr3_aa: CASSESSFVRGHTGELFF

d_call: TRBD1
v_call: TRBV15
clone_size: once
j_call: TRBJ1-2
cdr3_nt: TGTGCCACCAGCTCTTACGACAGGGGCAACTATGGCTACACCTTC
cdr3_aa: CATSSYDRGNYGYTF

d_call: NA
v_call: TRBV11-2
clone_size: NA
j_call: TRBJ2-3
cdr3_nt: TGTGCCAGCAGCCAGATGACACCGAGCACAGATACGCAGTATTTT
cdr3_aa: CASSQMTPSTDTQYF

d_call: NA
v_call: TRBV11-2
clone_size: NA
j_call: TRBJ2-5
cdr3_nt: TGTGCCAGCAGCTCAAACCAAGAGACCCAGTACTTC
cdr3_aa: CASSSNQETQYF

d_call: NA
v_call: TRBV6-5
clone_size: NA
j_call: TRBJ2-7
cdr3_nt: TGTGCCAGCAGTTACTCAATGAGTTACGAGCAGTACTTC
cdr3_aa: CASSYSMSYEQYF

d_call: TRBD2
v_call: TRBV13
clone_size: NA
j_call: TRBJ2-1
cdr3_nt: TGTGCCAGCAGCCCCGGCACTAGCGGGTTCAATGAGCAGTTCTTC
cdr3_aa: CASSPGTSGFNEQFF